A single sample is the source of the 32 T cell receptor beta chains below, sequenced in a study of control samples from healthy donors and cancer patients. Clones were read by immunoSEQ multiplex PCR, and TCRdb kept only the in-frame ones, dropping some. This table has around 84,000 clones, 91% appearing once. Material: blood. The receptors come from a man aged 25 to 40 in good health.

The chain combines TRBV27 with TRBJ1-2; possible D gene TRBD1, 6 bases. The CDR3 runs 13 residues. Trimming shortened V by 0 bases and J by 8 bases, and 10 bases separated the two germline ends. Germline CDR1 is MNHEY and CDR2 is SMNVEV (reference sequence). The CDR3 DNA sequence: TGTGCCAGCAGTTTATCGGGGGGGGCCGGCTACACCTTC. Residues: CASSLSGGAGYTF.

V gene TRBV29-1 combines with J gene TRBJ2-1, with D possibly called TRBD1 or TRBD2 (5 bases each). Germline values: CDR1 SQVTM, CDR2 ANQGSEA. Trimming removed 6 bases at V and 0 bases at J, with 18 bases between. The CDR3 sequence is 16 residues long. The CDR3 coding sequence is TGCAGCGTGGGGGAAGTTCCGACCCGCTCCTACAATGAGCAGTTCTTC. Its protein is CSVGEVPTRSYNEQFF.

DNA of the CDR3: TGTGCCAGCAGTGTGGCGGCCTCTGGAAACACCATATATTTT. This gives the protein CASSVAASGNTIYF. V gene TRBV2 combines with J gene TRBJ1-3; D unresolved. Per germline, CDR1 SNHLY and CDR2 FYNNEI. The CDR3 loop spans 14 amino acids. Trimming cost V 4 bases and J 0 bases, with 7 bases left between them.

The CDR3 region has the DNA TGCGCCAGCAGCCAAGACCCTAGCGGGGTTTACAATGAGCAGTTCTTC. This translates into CASSQDPSGVYNEQFF. The rearrangement links TRBV4-1 to TRBJ2-1, with 9 bases matching TRBD2. Losses at the gene ends were 0 bases for V and 4 bases for J; bases not matched to a gene: 4. Germline values: CDR1 MGHRA, CDR2 YSYEKL. The CDR3 sequence is 16 residues long.

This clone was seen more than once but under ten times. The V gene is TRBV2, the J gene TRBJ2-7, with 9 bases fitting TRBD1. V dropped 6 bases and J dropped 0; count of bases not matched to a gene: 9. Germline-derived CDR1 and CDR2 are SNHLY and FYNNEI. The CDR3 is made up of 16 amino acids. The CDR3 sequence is CASRDRGIGLSYEQYF. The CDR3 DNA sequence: TGTGCCAGCAGGGACAGGGGAATTGGACTCTCCTACGAGCAGTACTTC. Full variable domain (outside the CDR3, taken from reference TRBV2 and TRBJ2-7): EPEVTQTPSHQVTQMGQEVILRCVPISNHLYFYWYRQILGQKVEFLVSFYNNEISEKSEIFDDQFSVERPDGSNFTLKIRSTKLEDSAMYFCASRDRGIGLSYEQYFGPGTRLTVT.

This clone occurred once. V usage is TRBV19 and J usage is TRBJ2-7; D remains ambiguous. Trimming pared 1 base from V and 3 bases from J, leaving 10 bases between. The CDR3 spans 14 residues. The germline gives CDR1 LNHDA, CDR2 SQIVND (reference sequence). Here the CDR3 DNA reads TGTGCCAGTAGTATAGCGGGTCTCATCTACGAGCAGTACTTC. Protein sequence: CASSIAGLIYEQYF.

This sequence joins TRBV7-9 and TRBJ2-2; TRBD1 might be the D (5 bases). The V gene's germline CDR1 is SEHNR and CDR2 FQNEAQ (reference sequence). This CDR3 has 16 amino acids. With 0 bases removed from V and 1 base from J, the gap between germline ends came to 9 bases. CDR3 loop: CASSLATGLNTGELFF. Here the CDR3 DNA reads TGTGCCAGCAGCTTAGCAACAGGTTTGAACACCGGGGAGCTGTTTTTT.

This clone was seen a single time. CDR3 nucleotides: TGCAGCGTTGAAGCCGGCGAGGGGGCGCGATACGAGCAGTACTTC. Amino acid sequence: CSVEAGEGARYEQYF. The chain is built from TRBV29-1 and TRBJ2-7, with 7 nucleotides matching TRBD1. CDR1 and CDR2 (germline): SQVTM, ANQGSEA. The CDR3 spans 15 residues. Trimming removed 1 base from V and 4 bases from J; junction bases left unmatched: 10.

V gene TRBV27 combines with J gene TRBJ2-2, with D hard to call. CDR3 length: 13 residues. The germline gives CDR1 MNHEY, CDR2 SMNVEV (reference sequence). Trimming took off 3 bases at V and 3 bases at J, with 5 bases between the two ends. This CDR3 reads CASSFFDTGELFF. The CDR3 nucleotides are TGTGCCAGCAGTTTCTTCGACACCGGGGAGCTGTTTTTT.

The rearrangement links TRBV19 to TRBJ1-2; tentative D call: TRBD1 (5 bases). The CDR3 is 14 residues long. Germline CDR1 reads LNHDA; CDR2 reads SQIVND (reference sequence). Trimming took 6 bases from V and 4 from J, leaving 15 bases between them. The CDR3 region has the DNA TGTGCCAGTAGGCCCCGGGACTCGGCCTATGGCTACACCTTC. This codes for CASRPRDSAYGYTF.

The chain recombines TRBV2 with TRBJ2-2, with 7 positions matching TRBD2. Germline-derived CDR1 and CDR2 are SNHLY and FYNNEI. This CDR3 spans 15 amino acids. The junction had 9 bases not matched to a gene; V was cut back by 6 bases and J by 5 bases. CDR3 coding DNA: TGTGCCAGCAGGAGACTAGCCCTTGTTACCGGGGAGCTGTTTTTT. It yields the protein CASRRLALVTGELFF.

CDR3 protein: CASSDRRGGLDFEQFF. The CDR3 coding sequence is TGTGCCAGCAGTGATAGGCGGGGGGGTTTGGATTTTGAGCAGTTCTTC. V gene TRBV25-1 combines with J gene TRBJ2-1; 9 positions match TRBD2. Per germline, CDR1 MGHDK and CDR2 SYGVNS. CDR3 length equals 16 residues. The V segment lost 3 bases and the J segment 9 bases; nucleotides outside the gene matches: 12.

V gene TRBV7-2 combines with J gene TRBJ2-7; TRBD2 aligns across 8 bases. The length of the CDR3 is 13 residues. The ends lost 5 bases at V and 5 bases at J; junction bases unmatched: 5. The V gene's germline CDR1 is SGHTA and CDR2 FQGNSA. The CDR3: CASSHSGGHEQYF. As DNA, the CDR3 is TGTGCCAGCAGCCACAGCGGGGGCCACGAGCAGTACTTC.

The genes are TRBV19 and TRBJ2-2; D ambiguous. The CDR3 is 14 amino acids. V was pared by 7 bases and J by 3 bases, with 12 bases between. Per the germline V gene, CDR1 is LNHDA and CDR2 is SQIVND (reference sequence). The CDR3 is CASTSFHYTGELFF. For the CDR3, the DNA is TGTGCCAGTACCTCGTTTCATTACACCGGGGAGCTGTTTTTT. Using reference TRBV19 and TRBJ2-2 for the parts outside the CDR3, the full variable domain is DGGITQSPKYLFRKEGQNVTLSCEQNLNHDAMYWYRQDPGQGLRLIYYSQIVNDFQKGDIAEGYSVSREKKESFPLTVTSAQKNPTAFYLCASTSFHYTGELFFGEGSRLTVL.

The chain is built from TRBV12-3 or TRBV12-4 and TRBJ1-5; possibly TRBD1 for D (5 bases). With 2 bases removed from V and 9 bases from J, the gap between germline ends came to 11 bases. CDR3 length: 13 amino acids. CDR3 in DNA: TGTGCCAGCAGTTTACAGGGTAATACGCCCCAGCATTTT. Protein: CASSLQGNTPQHF.

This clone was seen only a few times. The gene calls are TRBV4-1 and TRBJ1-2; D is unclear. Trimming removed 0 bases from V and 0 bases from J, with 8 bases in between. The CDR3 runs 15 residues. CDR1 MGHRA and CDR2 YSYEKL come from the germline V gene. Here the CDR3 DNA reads TGCGCCAGCAGCCAAGATCTAAGGCCTAACTATGGCTACACCTTC. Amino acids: CASSQDLRPNYGYTF.

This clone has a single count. The CDR3 here is CASYADYGYTF. The DNA of the CDR3 is TGTGCCAGCTATGCCGACTATGGCTACACCTTC. The chain couples TRBV18 to TRBJ1-2; D unresolved. Between the trimmed V and J ends, which lost 7 bases and 3 bases, there was a span of 6 bases. The germline V gene encodes CDR1 KGHSH and CDR2 LQKENI. The CDR3 has 11 residues.

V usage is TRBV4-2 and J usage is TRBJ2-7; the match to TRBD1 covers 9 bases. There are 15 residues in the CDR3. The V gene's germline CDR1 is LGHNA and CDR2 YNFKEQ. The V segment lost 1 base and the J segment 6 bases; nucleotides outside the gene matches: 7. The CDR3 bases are TGTGCCAGCAGCCAAGTCACAGGGGGCGGGGGCGAGCAGTACTTC. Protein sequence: CASSQVTGGGGEQYF.

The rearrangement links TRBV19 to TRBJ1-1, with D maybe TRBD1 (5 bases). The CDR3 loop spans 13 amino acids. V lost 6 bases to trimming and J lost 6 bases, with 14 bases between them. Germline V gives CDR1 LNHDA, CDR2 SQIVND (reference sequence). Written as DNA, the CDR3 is TGTGCCAGTAGGGTCAGGGAGATTCCTGAAGCTTTCTTT. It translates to CASRVREIPEAFF.

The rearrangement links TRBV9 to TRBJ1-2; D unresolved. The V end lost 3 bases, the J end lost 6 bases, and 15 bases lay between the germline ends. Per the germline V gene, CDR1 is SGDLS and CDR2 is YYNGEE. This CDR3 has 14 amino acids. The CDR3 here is CASSALMGDDGYTF. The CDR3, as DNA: TGTGCCAGCAGCGCGTTGATGGGCGACGATGGCTACACCTTC.

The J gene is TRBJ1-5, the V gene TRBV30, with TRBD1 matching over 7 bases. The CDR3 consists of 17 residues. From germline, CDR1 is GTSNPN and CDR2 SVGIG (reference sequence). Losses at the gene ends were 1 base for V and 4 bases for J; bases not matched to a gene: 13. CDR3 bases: TGTGCCTGGAGTGCCGGCGTGTATAGGGGGCGGAATCAGCCCCAGCATTTT. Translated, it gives CAWSAGVYRGRNQPQHF.

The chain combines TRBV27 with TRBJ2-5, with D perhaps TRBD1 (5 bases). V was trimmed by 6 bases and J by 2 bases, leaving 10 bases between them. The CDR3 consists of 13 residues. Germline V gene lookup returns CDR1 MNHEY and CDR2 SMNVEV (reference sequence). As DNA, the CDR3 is TGTGCCAGCAGGTCAGGGATTCAAGAGACCCAGTACTTC. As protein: CASRSGIQETQYF.

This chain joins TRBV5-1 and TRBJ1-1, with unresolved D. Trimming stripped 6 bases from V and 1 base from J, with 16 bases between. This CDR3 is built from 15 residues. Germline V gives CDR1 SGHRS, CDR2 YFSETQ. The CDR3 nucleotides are TGCGCCAGCACCGCTGCGGCCGGGAAGAACACTGAAGCTTTCTTT. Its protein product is CASTAAAGKNTEAFF.

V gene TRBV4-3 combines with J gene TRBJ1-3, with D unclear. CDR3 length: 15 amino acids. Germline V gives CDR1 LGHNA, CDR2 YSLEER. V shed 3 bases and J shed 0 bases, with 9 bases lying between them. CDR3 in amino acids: CASSQDRSSGNTIYF. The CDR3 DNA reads TGCGCCAGCAGCCAGGACCGTTCCTCTGGAAACACCATATATTTT.

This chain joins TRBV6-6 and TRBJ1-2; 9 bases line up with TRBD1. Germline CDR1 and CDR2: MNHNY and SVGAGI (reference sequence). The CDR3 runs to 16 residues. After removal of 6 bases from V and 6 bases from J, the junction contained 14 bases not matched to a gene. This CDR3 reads CASRTGQGGDGHGYTF. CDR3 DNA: TGTGCCAGCAGAACGGGACAGGGCGGGGATGGTCATGGCTACACCTTC.

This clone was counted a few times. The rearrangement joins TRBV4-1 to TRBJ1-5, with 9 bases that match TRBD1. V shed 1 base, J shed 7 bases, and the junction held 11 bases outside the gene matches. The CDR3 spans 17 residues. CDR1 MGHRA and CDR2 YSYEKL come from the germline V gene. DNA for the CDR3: TGCGCCAGCAGCCAAGCCAGCCAGGGACAGGGTTACCAGCCCCAGCATTTT. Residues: CASSQASQGQGYQPQHF.

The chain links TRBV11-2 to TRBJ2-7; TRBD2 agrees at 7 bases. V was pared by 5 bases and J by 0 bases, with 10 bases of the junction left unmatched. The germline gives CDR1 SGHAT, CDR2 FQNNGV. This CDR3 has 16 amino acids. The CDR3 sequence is CASSDPGGTTSYEQYF. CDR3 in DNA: TGTGCCAGCAGCGACCCTGGCGGGACTACCTCCTACGAGCAGTACTTC.

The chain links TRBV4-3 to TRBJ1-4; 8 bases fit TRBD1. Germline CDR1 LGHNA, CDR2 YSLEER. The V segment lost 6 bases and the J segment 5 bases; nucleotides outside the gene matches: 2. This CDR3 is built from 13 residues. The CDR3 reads CASRRTGNEKLFF. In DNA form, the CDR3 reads TGCGCCAGCAGACGGACAGGGAATGAAAAACTGTTTTTT.

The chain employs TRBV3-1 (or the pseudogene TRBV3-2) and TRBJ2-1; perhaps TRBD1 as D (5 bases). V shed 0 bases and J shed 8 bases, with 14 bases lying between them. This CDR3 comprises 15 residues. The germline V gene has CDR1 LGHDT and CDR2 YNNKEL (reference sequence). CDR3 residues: CASSQDGHSGDEQFF. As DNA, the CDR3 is TGTGCCAGCAGCCAAGACGGACACTCTGGGGATGAGCAGTTCTTC.

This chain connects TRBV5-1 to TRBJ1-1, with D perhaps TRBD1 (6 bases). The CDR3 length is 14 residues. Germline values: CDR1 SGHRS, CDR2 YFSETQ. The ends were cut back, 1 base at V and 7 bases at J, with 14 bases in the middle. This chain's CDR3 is CASSLRGAGGEAFF. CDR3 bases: TGCGCCAGCAGCTTGAGGGGGGCTGGGGGTGAAGCTTTCTTT. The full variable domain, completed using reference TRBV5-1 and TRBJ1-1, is KAGVTQTPRYLIKTRGQQVTLSCSPISGHRSVSWYQQTPGQGLQFLFEYFSETQRNKGNFPGRFSGRQFSNSRSEMNVSTLELGDSALYLCASSLRGAGGEAFFGQGTRLTVV.

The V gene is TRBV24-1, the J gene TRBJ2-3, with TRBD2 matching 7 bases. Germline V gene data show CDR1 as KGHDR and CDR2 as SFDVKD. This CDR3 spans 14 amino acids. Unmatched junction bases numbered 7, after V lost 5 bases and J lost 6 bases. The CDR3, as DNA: TGTGCCACCAGTGTCCGGGGAGGGTGGGATACGCAGTATTTT. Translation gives CATSVRGGWDTQYF.

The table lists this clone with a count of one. Written as DNA, the CDR3 is TGTGCCATCAGTGAGTGGAGACAGGCGAATCCCTCCTACGAGCAGTACTTC. This gives the protein CAISEWRQANPSYEQYF. The chain is built from TRBV10-3 and TRBJ2-7, with D possibly TRBD1 on 6 matching bases. From germline, CDR1 is ENHRY and CDR2 SYGVKD. V lost 1 base, J lost 0 bases, and 16 bases lay in between. There are 17 residues in the CDR3.